Sequencing of this T cell receptor beta chain was carried out in a study of cytomegalovirus exposure and HLA in healthy donors (dated by TCRdb to 2016 to 2017). In terms of the full investigation: The 650 to 750 repertoires of the first cohort and the 95 to 150 validation repertoires were produced on the same platform, according to a later analysis. The study aimed to test whether signatures of past pathogen exposure could be identified by cataloging public T cell receptors. Besides the first cohort of roughly 700 subjects, a separate validation cohort made up of roughly 120 different subjects was used. To predict cytomegalovirus infection status, the study combined high-throughput TCR immunosequencing, statistical association of individual TCRs with disease status, and machine learning. The paper as a whole reports these results and caveats: Three of the identified cytomegalovirus-associated TCR beta chains were confirmed in vitro to be specific for cytomegalovirus antigens. The study listed approximately 150 TCR beta chains as associated with cytomegalovirus. Cytomegalovirus status was reported to be diagnosed by the classifier with high specificity and sensitivity in both the original and validation cohorts. Subsequent analysis determined that TCRs grouped into clusters in the first cohort also showed a tendency toward co-occurrence across the roughly 110 validation repertoires, and 94% of cluster scores exceeded 0. A later analysis had no HLA typing for the validation cohort, so co-occurrence there was scored across all 110 or so repertoires. Most TCR sequences were seen in very few donors, while some public TCRs were found in many individuals. The authors suggested that the approach could potentially be generalized to other disease states and immunological phenotypes.

The CDR3 starts with the cysteine, ends with the phenylalanine, and has 13 residues. The kept DNA is CDR3 alone, 39 bases in frame from the first base. Reading the germline V gene gives CDR1 MNHEY and CDR2 SVGAGI. V is clipped by 4 bases and J by 0 bases, and the sequence between their germline boundaries is 7 bases long. Donors formed part of the validation cohort, which comprised 120 or so subjects and was distinct from the first cohort of over 500 subjects. With regard to this clone: This receptor's antigen is unknown. No per-base quality is available; no much larger clone lies one base away.

The method behind the library was the immunoSEQ multiplex PCR assay. Per the authors' processing: A statistical classification framework was developed to diagnose cytomegalovirus status using the catalog of TCR beta chain sequences. Held by TCRdb, this immuneACCESS table contains in-frame sequences only and omits some clones. Under half of the omission traces to an unresolved V gene where checked; the cause of the rest is unknown. That table gives V, J and clone size, and the DNA gave D and trimming. Present in this sample are some 130,000 clones, roughly nine tenths of which were seen just once. Just under 3% of the sample rests with the top ten.

The sequence is built from TRBV6-5 and TRBJ2-7, with the D gene too uncertain to name. The sample was PBMCs. This sequence was found in a man aged 18 to 29 in good health and CMV-seronegative. DNA sequence: TGTGCCAGCAGTTCTGTCAGCTCCTACGAGCAGTACTTC. Translation gives CASSSVSSYEQYF.